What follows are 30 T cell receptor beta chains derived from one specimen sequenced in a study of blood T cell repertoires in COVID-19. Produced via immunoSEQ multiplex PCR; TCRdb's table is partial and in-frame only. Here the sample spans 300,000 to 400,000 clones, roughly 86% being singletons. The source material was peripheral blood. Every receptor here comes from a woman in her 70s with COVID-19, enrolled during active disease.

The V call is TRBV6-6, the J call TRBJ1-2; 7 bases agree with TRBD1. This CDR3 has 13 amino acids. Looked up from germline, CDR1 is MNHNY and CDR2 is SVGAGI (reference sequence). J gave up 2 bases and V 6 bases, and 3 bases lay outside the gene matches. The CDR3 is CASSRDSNYGYTF. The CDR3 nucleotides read TGTGCCAGCAGCAGGGACAGCAACTATGGCTACACCTTC.

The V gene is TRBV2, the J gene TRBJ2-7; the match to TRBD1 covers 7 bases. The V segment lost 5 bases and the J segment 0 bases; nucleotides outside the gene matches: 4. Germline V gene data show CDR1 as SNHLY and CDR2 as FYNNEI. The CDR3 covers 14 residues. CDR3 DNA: TGTGCCAGCAGTCCATGGGACAGCTCCTACGAGCAGTACTTC. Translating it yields CASSPWDSSYEQYF.

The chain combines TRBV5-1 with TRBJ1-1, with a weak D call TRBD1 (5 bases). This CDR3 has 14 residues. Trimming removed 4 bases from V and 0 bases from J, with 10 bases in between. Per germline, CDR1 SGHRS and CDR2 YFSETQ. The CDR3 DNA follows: TGCGCCAGCAGCATCGACAGACTGAACACTGAAGCTTTCTTT. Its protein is CASSIDRLNTEAFF.

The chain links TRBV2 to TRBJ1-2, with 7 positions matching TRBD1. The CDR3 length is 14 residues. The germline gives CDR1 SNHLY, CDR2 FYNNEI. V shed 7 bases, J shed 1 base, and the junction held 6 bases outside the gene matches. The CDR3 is CASMRTGINYGYTF. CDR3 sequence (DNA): TGTGCCAGCATGAGGACAGGCATTAACTATGGCTACACCTTC.

The CDR3 DNA reads as TGTGCCAGCAGTTTCAGGGGGACTTGGGATGGCTACACCTTC. This codes for CASSFRGTWDGYTF. The chain links TRBV27 to TRBJ1-2; 7 bases align to TRBD1. V gave up 3 bases and J gave up 6 bases; unmatched junction bases: 7. Germline-derived CDR1 and CDR2 are MNHEY and SMNVEV (reference sequence). The CDR3 sequence is 14 residues long.

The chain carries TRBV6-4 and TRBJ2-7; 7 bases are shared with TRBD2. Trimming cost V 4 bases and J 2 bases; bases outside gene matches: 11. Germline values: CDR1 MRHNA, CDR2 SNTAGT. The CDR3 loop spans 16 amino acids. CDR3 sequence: CASSAYPSGLTYEQYF. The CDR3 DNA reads TGTGCCAGCAGTGCCTACCCATCGGGACTAACCTACGAGCAGTACTTC.

Written as DNA, the CDR3 is TGTGCCAGCAGCCTCTTTGGGGGGACTAATGAAAAACTGTTTTTT. This encodes CASSLFGGTNEKLFF. The chain carries TRBV6-5 and TRBJ1-4; perhaps TRBD1 as D (5 bases). Germline CDR1 and CDR2: MNHEY and SVGAGI. The CDR3 extends over 15 amino acids. V lost 6 bases and J 2 bases, leaving 13 bases between the germline ends.

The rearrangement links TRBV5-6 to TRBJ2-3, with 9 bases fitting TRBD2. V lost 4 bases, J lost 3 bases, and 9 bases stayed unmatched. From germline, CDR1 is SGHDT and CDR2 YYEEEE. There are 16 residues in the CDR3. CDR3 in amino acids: CASSLPGTSHTDTQYF. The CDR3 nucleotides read TGTGCCAGCAGCCTTCCCGGGACTAGCCATACAGATACGCAGTATTTT. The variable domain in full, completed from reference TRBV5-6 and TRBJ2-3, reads DAGVTQSPTHLIKTRGQQVTLRCSPKSGHDTVSWYQQALGQGPQFIFQYYEEEERQRGNFPDRFSGHQFPNYSSELNVNALLLGDSALYLCASSLPGTSHTDTQYFGPGTRLTVL.

The CDR3 nucleotides are TGTGCCAGCAGCTTCCCGGGAGTGATTAACTATGGCTACACCTTC. It codes for CASSFPGVINYGYTF. The chain links TRBV5-8 to TRBJ1-2; D is uncertain. CDR3 length equals 15 residues. V was shortened by 2 bases and J by 1 base, with 12 bases between the two germline ends. CDR1 is SGHTS, CDR2 YDEGEE, per germline.

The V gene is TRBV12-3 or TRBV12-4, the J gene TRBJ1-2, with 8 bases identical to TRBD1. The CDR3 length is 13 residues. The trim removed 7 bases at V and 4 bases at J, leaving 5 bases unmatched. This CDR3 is CASTFTGGYGYTF. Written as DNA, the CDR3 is TGTGCCAGCACCTTTACAGGGGGCTATGGCTACACCTTC.

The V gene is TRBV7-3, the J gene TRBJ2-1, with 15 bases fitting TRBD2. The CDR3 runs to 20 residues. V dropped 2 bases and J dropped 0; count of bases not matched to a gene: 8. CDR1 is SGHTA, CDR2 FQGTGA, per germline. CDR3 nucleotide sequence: TGTGCCAGCAGCTTATCCCCCGGGACTAGCGGGGGGAGCTCCTACAATGAGCAGTTCTTC. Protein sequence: CASSLSPGTSGGSSYNEQFF.

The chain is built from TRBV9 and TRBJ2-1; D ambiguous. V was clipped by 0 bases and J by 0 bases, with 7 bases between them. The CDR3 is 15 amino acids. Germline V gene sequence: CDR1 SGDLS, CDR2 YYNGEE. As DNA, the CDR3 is TGTGCCAGCAGCGTAGGGAGAGGCTCCTACAATGAGCAGTTCTTC. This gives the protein CASSVGRGSYNEQFF.

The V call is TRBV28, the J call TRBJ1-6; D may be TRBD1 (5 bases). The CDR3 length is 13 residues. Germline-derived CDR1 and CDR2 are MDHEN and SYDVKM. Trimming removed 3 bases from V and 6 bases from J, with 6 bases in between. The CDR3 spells CASSLTVNSPLHF. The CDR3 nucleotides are TGTGCCAGCAGTTTGACAGTTAATTCACCCCTCCACTTT.

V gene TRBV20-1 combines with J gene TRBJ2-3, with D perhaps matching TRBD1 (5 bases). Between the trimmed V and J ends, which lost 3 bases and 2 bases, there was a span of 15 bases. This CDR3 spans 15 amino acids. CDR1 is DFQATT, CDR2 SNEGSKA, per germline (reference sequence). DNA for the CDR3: TGCAGTGCTAGTCGGCAGGGCGTACCCACAGATACGCAGTATTTT. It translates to CSASRQGVPTDTQYF.

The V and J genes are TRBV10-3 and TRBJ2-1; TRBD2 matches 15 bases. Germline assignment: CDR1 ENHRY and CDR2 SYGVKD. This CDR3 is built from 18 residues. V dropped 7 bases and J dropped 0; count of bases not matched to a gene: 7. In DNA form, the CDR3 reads TGTGCCATCAAAGGGACTAGCGGGGGGCAAAGCTCCTACAATGAGCAGTTCTTC. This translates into CAIKGTSGGQSSYNEQFF.

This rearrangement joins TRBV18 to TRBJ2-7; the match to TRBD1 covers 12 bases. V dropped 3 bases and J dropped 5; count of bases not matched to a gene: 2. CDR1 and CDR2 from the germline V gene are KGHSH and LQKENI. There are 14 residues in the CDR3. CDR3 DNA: TGTGCCAGCTCACCGGGACAGGGGGCAGACGAGCAGTACTTC. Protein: CASSPGQGADEQYF. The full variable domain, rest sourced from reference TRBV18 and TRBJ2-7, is NAGVMQNPRHLVRRRGQEARLRCSPMKGHSHVYWYRQLPEEGLKFMVYLQKENIIDESGMPKERFSAEFPKEGPSILRIQQVVRGDSAAYFCASSPGQGADEQYFGPGTRLTVT.

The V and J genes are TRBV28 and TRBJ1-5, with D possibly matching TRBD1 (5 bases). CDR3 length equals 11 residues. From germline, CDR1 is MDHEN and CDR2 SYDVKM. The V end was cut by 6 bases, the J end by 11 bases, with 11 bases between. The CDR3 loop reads CASRAREAQHF. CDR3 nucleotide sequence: TGTGCCAGCAGGGCCAGGGAGGCCCAGCATTTT.

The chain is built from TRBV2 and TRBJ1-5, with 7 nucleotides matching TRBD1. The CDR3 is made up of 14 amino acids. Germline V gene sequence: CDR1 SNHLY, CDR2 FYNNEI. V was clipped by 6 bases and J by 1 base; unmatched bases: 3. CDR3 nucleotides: TGTGCCAGCAGGGGACAGCCGAGCAATCAGCCCCAGCATTTT. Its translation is CASRGQPSNQPQHF.

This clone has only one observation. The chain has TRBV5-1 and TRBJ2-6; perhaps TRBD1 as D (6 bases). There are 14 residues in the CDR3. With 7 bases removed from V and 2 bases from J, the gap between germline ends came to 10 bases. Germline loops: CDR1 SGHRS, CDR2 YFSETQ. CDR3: CASAGTTGANVLTF. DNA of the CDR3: TGCGCCAGCGCAGGGACAACTGGGGCCAACGTCCTGACTTTC. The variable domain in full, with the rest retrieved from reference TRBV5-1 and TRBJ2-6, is KAGVTQTPRYLIKTRGQQVTLSCSPISGHRSVSWYQQTPGQGLQFLFEYFSETQRNKGNFPGRFSGRQFSNSRSEMNVSTLELGDSALYLCASAGTTGANVLTFGAGSRLTVL.

The CDR3 spells CASSQGEGNAYGYTF. The CDR3 nucleotides read TGCGCCAGCAGCCAAGGGGAGGGCAATGCCTATGGCTACACCTTC. The chain recombines TRBV4-3 with TRBJ1-2; the D is unclear. V lost 1 base and J lost 4, with 13 bases in between. The CDR3 is 15 amino acids. CDR1 and CDR2 from the germline V gene are LGHNA and YSLEER.

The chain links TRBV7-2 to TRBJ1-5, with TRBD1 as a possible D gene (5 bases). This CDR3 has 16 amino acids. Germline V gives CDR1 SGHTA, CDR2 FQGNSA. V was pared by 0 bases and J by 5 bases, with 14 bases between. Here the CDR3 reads CASSLAGKGAYQPQHF. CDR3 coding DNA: TGTGCCAGCAGCTTAGCGGGAAAAGGGGCCTATCAGCCCCAGCATTTT.

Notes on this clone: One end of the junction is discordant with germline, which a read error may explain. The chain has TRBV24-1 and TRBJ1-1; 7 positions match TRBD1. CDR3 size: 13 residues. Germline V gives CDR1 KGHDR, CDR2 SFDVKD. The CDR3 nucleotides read TGTGCCACCACTGATTTCTCAGGGGGATTGGCTTTCTTT. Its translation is CATTDFSGGLAFF.

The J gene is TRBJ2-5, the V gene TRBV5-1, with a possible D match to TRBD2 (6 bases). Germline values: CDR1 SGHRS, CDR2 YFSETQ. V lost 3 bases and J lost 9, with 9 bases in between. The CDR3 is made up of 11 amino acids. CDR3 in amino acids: CASSSSGAQYF. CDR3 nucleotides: TGCGCCAGCAGCTCGTCGGGGGCCCAGTACTTC.

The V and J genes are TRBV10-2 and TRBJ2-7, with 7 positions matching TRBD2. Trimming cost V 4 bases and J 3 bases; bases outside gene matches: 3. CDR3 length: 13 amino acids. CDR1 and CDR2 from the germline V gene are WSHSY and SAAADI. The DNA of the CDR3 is TGCGCCAGCAGTGTCAGCGGGGTCTACGAGCAGTACTTC. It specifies CASSVSGVYEQYF.

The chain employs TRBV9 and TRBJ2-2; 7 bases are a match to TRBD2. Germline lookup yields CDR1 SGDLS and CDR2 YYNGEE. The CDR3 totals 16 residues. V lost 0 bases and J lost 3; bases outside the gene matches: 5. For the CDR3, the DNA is TGTGCCAGCAGCGTAGTGGGCGGGGGAGACACCGGGGAGCTGTTTTTT. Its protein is CASSVVGGGDTGELFF. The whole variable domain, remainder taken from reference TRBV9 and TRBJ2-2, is DSGVTQTPKHLITATGQRVTLRCSPRSGDLSVYWYQQSLDQGLQFLIQYYNGEERAKGNILERFSAQQFPDLHSELNLSSLELGDSALYFCASSVVGGGDTGELFFGEGSRLTVL.

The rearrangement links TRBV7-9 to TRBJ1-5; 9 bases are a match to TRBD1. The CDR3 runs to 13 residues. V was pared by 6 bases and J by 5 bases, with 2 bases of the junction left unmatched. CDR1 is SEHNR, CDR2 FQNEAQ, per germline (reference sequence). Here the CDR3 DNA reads TGTGCCAGCAGTAGGACAGGGGATCAGCCCCAGCATTTT. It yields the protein CASSRTGDQPQHF.

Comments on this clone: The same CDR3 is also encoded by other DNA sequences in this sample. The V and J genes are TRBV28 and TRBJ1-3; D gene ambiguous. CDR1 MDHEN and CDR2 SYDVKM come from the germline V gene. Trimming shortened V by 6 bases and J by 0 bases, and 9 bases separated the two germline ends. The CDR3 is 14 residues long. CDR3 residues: CASSGSASGNTIYF. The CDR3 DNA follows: TGTGCCAGCAGCGGGAGTGCCTCTGGAAACACCATATATTTT.

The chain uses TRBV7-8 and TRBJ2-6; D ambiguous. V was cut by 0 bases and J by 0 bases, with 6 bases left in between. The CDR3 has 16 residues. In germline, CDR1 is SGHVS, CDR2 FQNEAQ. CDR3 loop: CASSLARTSGANVLTF. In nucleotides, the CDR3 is TGTGCCAGCAGCTTAGCCAGAACCTCTGGGGCCAACGTCCTGACTTTC.

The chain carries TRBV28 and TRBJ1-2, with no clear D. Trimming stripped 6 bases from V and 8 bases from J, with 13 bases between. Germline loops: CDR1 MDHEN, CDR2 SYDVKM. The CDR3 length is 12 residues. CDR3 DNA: TGTGCCAGCAGGAGACCGCCGGGGGGCTACACCTTC. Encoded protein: CASRRPPGGYTF.

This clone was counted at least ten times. The CDR3 DNA reads as TGCAGCGTCACCGGGGGGACAGGGAGGCTTTATGGCTACACCTTC. It specifies CSVTGGTGRLYGYTF. This sequence joins TRBV29-1 and TRBJ1-2; 9 bases are shared with TRBD1. Germline V gene lookup returns CDR1 SQVTM and CDR2 ANQGSEA. Losses at the gene ends were 6 bases for V and 5 bases for J; bases not matched to a gene: 13. CDR3 size: 15 residues.